This entry lists 32 T cell receptor beta chains sequenced from one sample in a study of cytomegalovirus exposure and HLA in healthy donors. PCR was performed using 60 Vbeta and 13 Jbeta primers. The assay was immunoSEQ multiplex PCR, and TCRdb's table has in-frame clones only and misses some. The sample carries over 100,000 clones, over 8% recorded once. Sequencing was performed on PBMCs. These receptors were obtained from a middle-aged man in good health and CMV-seronegative.

The gene calls are TRBV7-9 and TRBJ1-6; TRBD1 matches 8 bases. J was trimmed by 5 bases and V by 5 bases; bases with no gene match: 8. Germline lookup yields CDR1 SEHNR and CDR2 FQNEAQ (reference sequence). The CDR3 spans 16 residues. The CDR3 reads CASSPRTGRDNSPLHF. The CDR3 DNA sequence: TGTGCCAGCAGCCCCAGGACAGGGCGAGATAATTCACCCCTCCACTTT. Full variable domain (remainder filled in from reference TRBV7-9 and TRBJ1-6): DTGVSQNPRHKITKRGQNVTFRCDPISEHNRLYWYRQTLGQGPEFLTYFQNEAQLEKSRLLSDRFSAERPKGSFSTLEIQRTEQGDSAMYLCASSPRTGRDNSPLHFGNGTRLTVT.

This clone was picked up a small number of times. The chain combines TRBV6-5 with TRBJ2-7; D uncertain. The CDR3 runs to 11 residues. Between the trimmed V and J ends, which lost 6 bases and 6 bases, there was a span of 9 bases. Germline V gene data show CDR1 as MNHEY and CDR2 as SVGAGI. CDR3 amino acids: CASSFFPEQYF. Here the CDR3 DNA reads TGTGCCAGCAGCTTTTTCCCCGAGCAGTACTTC.

The J gene is TRBJ1-2, the V gene TRBV4-1; no clear D gene. CDR3 length equals 13 residues. Germline CDR1 MGHRA, CDR2 YSYEKL. V lost 3 bases to trimming and J lost 4 bases, with 9 bases between them. This CDR3 reads CASSQGASYGYTF. Here the CDR3 DNA reads TGCGCCAGCAGCCAGGGAGCTAGCTATGGCTACACCTTC.

The chain links TRBV7-6 to TRBJ2-1, with D tentatively TRBD2 (6 bases). V was trimmed by 1 base and J by 7 bases, leaving 11 bases between them. This CDR3 comprises 14 residues. Germline CDR1 is SGHVS and CDR2 is FNYEAQ. In DNA form, the CDR3 reads TGTGCCAGCAGCTTAGTCGGGGGAACTAATGAGCAGTTCTTC. Its translation: CASSLVGGTNEQFF. Filled out from reference TRBV7-6 and TRBJ2-1, the complete variable domain reads GAGVSQSPRYKVTKRGQDVALRCDPISGHVSLYWYRQALGQGPEFLTYFNYEAQQDKSGLPNDRFSAERPEGSISTLTIQRTEQRDSAMYRCASSLVGGTNEQFFGPGTRLTVL.

V gene TRBV7-9 combines with J gene TRBJ1-3; D is perhaps TRBD1 (6 bases). Trimming took 1 base from V and 2 from J, leaving 15 bases between them. The CDR3 loop spans 17 amino acids. Germline CDR1 reads SEHNR; CDR2 reads FQNEAQ (reference sequence). In DNA form, the CDR3 reads TGTGCCAGCAGCTTAGTGGCCACAGGGTCAACTGGAAACACCATATATTTT. It yields the protein CASSLVATGSTGNTIYF.

The sample holds a few counts of this clone. CDR3 DNA: TGTGCCAGTAGCAATCGACAGGGCTACGAGCAGTACTTC. Translated: CASSNRQGYEQYF. V usage is TRBV19 and J usage is TRBJ2-7; 7 bases are a match to TRBD1. Per germline, CDR1 LNHDA and CDR2 SQIVND (reference sequence). Trimming cost V 6 bases and J 3 bases; bases outside gene matches: 5. This CDR3 is 13 amino acids long. Based on the CDR3 plus reference TRBV19 and TRBJ2-7, the full variable domain is DGGITQSPKYLFRKEGQNVTLSCEQNLNHDAMYWYRQDPGQGLRLIYYSQIVNDFQKGDIAEGYSVSREKKESFPLTVTSAQKNPTAFYLCASSNRQGYEQYFGPGTRLTVT.

The rearrangement links TRBV19 to TRBJ1-2; perhaps TRBD1 as D (5 bases). The CDR3 contains 15 residues. V lost 0 bases and J lost 4, with 12 bases in between. Germline values: CDR1 LNHDA, CDR2 SQIVND (reference sequence). CDR3 bases: TGTGCCAGTAGTATAGATCTAAGGGGACTCTATGGCTACACCTTC. Protein: CASSIDLRGLYGYTF.

This clone was counted only a few times. The V and J genes are TRBV6-1 and TRBJ1-6, with unresolved D. Germline V CDR1 and CDR2: MNHNS, SASEGT. Trimming left V 6 bases short and J 9 bases short, with 15 bases between. The CDR3 is made up of 14 amino acids. The CDR3 nucleotides are TGTGCCAGCAGCTCCGGGAGGGTGGGTTCACCCCTCCACTTT. Protein product: CASSSGRVGSPLHF.

This clone was observed a handful of times. The chain couples TRBV5-1 to TRBJ2-1, with 12 bases matching TRBD2. This CDR3 spans 15 amino acids. Trimming took 4 bases from V and 6 from J; bases not matched to a gene: 5. CDR1 and CDR2 from the germline V gene are SGHRS and YFSETQ. The CDR3: CASSLPSGGANEQFF. The CDR3 DNA is TGCGCCAGCAGCCTACCTAGCGGGGGGGCCAATGAGCAGTTCTTC. The whole variable domain, filled in from reference TRBV5-1 and TRBJ2-1, reads KAGVTQTPRYLIKTRGQQVTLSCSPISGHRSVSWYQQTPGQGLQFLFEYFSETQRNKGNFPGRFSGRQFSNSRSEMNVSTLELGDSALYLCASSLPSGGANEQFFGPGTRLTVL.

This clone was detected only once. The chain is built from TRBV18 and TRBJ1-4; 8 bases are shared with TRBD1. Germline CDR1 reads KGHSH; CDR2 reads LQKENI. The CDR3 covers 16 residues. V gave up 2 bases and J gave up 8 bases; unmatched junction bases: 10. The CDR3 sequence: CASSPGIRGRTEKLFF. The CDR3 DNA sequence: TGTGCCAGCTCACCAGGAATCAGGGGGCGAACCGAAAAACTGTTTTTT.

This clone was counted a few times. J is TRBJ1-2 and V is TRBV6-1, with 9 positions matching TRBD1. The J segment lost 3 bases and the V segment lost 6 bases, leaving 5 bases of the junction unmatched. Germline-derived CDR1 and CDR2 are MNHNS and SASEGT. The CDR3 is 14 residues long. CDR3 residues: CASRPGQGDYGYTF. The CDR3 DNA is TGTGCCAGCAGGCCGGGACAGGGTGACTATGGCTACACCTTC.

This clone was detected a few times. The chain is built from TRBV30 and TRBJ1-5; tentative D call: TRBD1 (6 bases). V was clipped by 4 bases and J by 4 bases, with 17 bases between them. The CDR3 runs to 15 residues. Germline CDR1 and CDR2: GTSNPN and SVGIG (reference sequence). The CDR3 protein is CAWTRSTGLNQPQHF. The DNA for the CDR3 is TGTGCCTGGACCCGGTCGACAGGTCTAAATCAGCCCCAGCATTTT.

The rearrangement uses TRBV13 and TRBJ2-3; TRBD2 agrees at 7 bases. V lost 5 bases to trimming and J lost 1 base; unmatched junction nucleotides: 6. Germline CDR1 PRHDT, CDR2 FYEKMQ (reference sequence). The CDR3 has 15 residues. The CDR3 nucleotides are TGTGCCAGCAGCCATCGGGGGGTTCGCACAGATACGCAGTATTTT. Protein: CASSHRGVRTDTQYF.

The V gene is TRBV4-3, the J gene TRBJ2-7; 7 bases are a match to TRBD2. V dropped 5 bases and J dropped 11; count of bases not matched to a gene: 12. CDR1 LGHNA and CDR2 YSLEER come from the germline V gene. CDR3 length: 13 amino acids. CDR3: CASSSVGGGRKYF. In DNA, the CDR3 is TGCGCCAGCAGCAGCGTGGGGGGAGGGAGAAAGTACTTC.

The V gene is TRBV5-5, the J gene TRBJ1-5, with a possible D match to TRBD1 (6 bases). This CDR3 is 13 amino acids long. Germline loops: CDR1 SGHKS, CDR2 YYEKEE (reference sequence). The V and J ends lost 7 bases and 4 bases respectively, with 12 bases between them. DNA of the CDR3: TGTGCCAGCGCATCGCAGGGGAATCAGCCCCAGCATTTT. As protein: CASASQGNQPQHF.

J is TRBJ2-7 and V is TRBV4-2; TRBD1 matches at 12 bases. V was clipped by 0 bases and J by 7 bases; unmatched bases: 7. This CDR3 comprises 16 residues. CDR1 is LGHNA, CDR2 YNFKEQ, per germline. The chain's CDR3 is CASSQDGGQGAYEQYF. As DNA, the CDR3 is TGTGCCAGCAGCCAAGATGGGGGACAGGGGGCGTATGAGCAGTACTTC.

This clone was seen a handful of times. The gene calls are TRBV19 and TRBJ1-1, with D hard to call. CDR1 is LNHDA, CDR2 SQIVND, per germline (reference sequence). This CDR3 has 13 amino acids. Trimming left V 3 bases short and J 0 bases short, with 5 bases between. The CDR3 nucleotides are TGTGCCAGTAGTATCCGGGTGAACACTGAAGCTTTCTTT. This translates into CASSIRVNTEAFF.

This chain connects TRBV28 to TRBJ1-5; 8 bases fit TRBD1. Losses at the gene ends were 4 bases for V and 9 bases for J; bases not matched to a gene: 8. The germline gives CDR1 MDHEN, CDR2 SYDVKM. The CDR3 consists of 14 residues. The CDR3 reads CASSSDRGIRPQHF. In DNA form, the CDR3 reads TGTGCCAGCAGTTCAGACAGGGGAATCCGGCCCCAGCATTTT.

A few counts support this clone. The DNA for the CDR3 is TGTGCCAGCAGTGAAGCGCTTCCGTGGCAGGGGGATGGCTACACCTTC. Its protein is CASSEALPWQGDGYTF. The gene calls are TRBV2 and TRBJ1-2; the match to TRBD1 covers 7 bases. This CDR3 has 16 residues. The junction had 10 bases not matched to a gene; V was cut back by 0 bases and J by 6 bases. CDR1 and CDR2 from the germline V gene are SNHLY and FYNNEI.

This clone has a handful of counts. The J gene is TRBJ1-3, the V gene TRBV7-2; TRBD1 is a possible D gene (5 bases). Germline-derived CDR1 and CDR2 are SGHTA and FQGNSA. Between the trimmed V and J ends, which lost 3 bases and 4 bases, there was a span of 10 bases. The CDR3 is made up of 14 amino acids. In DNA, the CDR3 is TGTGCCAGCAGCTTGTGGGGCGGCGGAAACACCATATATTTT. This gives the protein CASSLWGGGNTIYF.

The V and J genes are TRBV6-1 and TRBJ2-7, with a tentative D call TRBD2 (5 bases). V was cut by 6 bases and J by 6 bases, with 21 bases left in between. This CDR3 contains 15 residues. Germline V lookup: CDR1 MNHNS, CDR2 SASEGT. The CDR3 bases are TGTGCCAGCAGACCTTGGATCGGCGGGCTTGGCGAGCAGTACTTC. Amino acid sequence: CASRPWIGGLGEQYF.

This clone was seen more than once but under ten times. The CDR3, as DNA: TGTGCCATCAGTGACTCTGGACTAGCGCAAGAGACCCAGTACTTC. Its protein is CAISDSGLAQETQYF. This chain links TRBV10-3 with TRBJ2-5; TRBD2 aligns across 9 bases. V lost 3 bases, J lost 2 bases, and 4 bases stayed unmatched. CDR1 ENHRY and CDR2 SYGVKD come from the germline V gene. The CDR3 extends over 15 amino acids.

This clone was seen a handful of times. This chain connects TRBV2 to TRBJ2-1; TRBD1 aligns across 10 bases. The CDR3 consists of 16 residues. V shed 0 bases, J shed 5 bases, and the junction held 4 bases outside the gene matches. CDR1 is SNHLY, CDR2 FYNNEI, per germline. The chain's CDR3 is CASSEATGTGDNEQFF. As DNA, the CDR3 is TGTGCCAGCAGTGAAGCTACCGGGACAGGGGACAATGAGCAGTTCTTC.

With respect to this clone: Other DNA sequences within the sample encode an identical CDR3. The chain carries TRBV6-5 and TRBJ2-1; perhaps TRBD2 as D (6 bases). Trimming stripped 4 bases from V and 1 base from J, with 11 bases between. The V gene's germline CDR1 is MNHEY and CDR2 SVGAGI. The CDR3 has 15 residues. CDR3 coding DNA: TGTGCCAGCAGTTTTGGCGGGACTTCCTACAATGAGCAGTTCTTC. It translates to CASSFGGTSYNEQFF.

A few counts support this clone. This sequence joins TRBV10-1 and TRBJ1-6; a possible D gene is TRBD1 (6 bases). The CDR3 runs 14 residues. V shed 3 bases and J shed 7 bases, with 10 bases lying between them. The germline CDR1 and CDR2 sequences are WNHNN and SYGVQD (reference sequence). The CDR3 region has the DNA TGCGCCAGCAGTGAAGGACAGAACAATTCACCCCTCCACTTT. Protein sequence: CASSEGQNNSPLHF.

This clone was seen only a few times. The rearrangement links TRBV28 to TRBJ2-5; possible D gene TRBD2, 5 bases. V lost 5 bases, J lost 2 bases, and 15 bases lay in between. CDR3 size: 15 residues. CDR1 is MDHEN, CDR2 SYDVKM, per germline. CDR3 sequence (DNA): TGTGCCAGCAGTCTGTATGCCGGGGATCAAGAGACCCAGTACTTC. Its protein is CASSLYAGDQETQYF.

This sequence joins TRBV4-1 and TRBJ2-7; D is perhaps TRBD2 (5 bases). CDR3 length equals 15 residues. Trimming left V 0 bases short and J 7 bases short, with 16 bases between. Germline V gene sequence: CDR1 MGHRA, CDR2 YSYEKL. The CDR3 sequence: CASSQDNLNPGEQYF. The CDR3 DNA follows: TGCGCCAGCAGCCAAGACAATCTTAATCCGGGGGAGCAGTACTTC.

This rearrangement joins TRBV10-3 to TRBJ2-2; 7 bases fit TRBD1. The V gene end was trimmed by 2 bases and the J gene end by 6 bases; junction bases not matched to a gene: 3. This CDR3 is built from 14 residues. CDR1 and CDR2 from the germline V gene are ENHRY and SYGVKD. CDR3 loop: CAISEPTGAGELFF. The DNA for the CDR3 is TGTGCCATCAGTGAGCCAACAGGGGCCGGGGAGCTGTTTTTT.

The chain links TRBV6-4 to TRBJ2-5; 14 positions agree with TRBD2. The CDR3 runs 14 residues. V was clipped by 6 bases and J by 6 bases; unmatched bases: 3. Looked up from germline, CDR1 is MRHNA and CDR2 is SNTAGT. This CDR3 reads CASRGLAGVKTQYF. The CDR3 DNA is TGTGCCAGCAGGGGACTAGCGGGGGTGAAGACCCAGTACTTC.

The V call is TRBV19, the J call TRBJ1-5; D not resolved. Germline V gives CDR1 LNHDA, CDR2 SQIVND (reference sequence). Trimming left V 2 bases short and J 0 bases short, with 8 bases between. The CDR3 loop spans 15 amino acids. The CDR3 DNA follows: TGTGCCAGTAGTATAATCGGGTATAGCAATCAGCCCCAGCATTTT. Residues: CASSIIGYSNQPQHF.

The rearrangement joins TRBV4-1 to TRBJ2-5, with D possibly being TRBD1 (6 bases). Germline lookup yields CDR1 MGHRA and CDR2 YSYEKL. V lost 4 bases, J lost 11 bases, and 20 bases lay in between. The CDR3 covers 14 residues. Written as DNA, the CDR3 is TGCGCCAGCAGCCGAGCACAGGGCTACGGGGAGCAGTACTTC. Its protein is CASSRAQGYGEQYF.

This clone turned up a few times. This chain uses TRBV5-6 with TRBJ2-7, with a tentative D call TRBD2 (6 bases). The CDR3 has 16 amino acids. Trimming shortened V by 1 base and J by 6 bases, and 20 bases separated the two germline ends. Germline V CDR1 and CDR2: SGHDT, YYEEEE. CDR3 loop: CASSLKPGLRRGEQYF. DNA for the CDR3: TGTGCCAGCAGCTTGAAACCAGGCCTCAGGAGGGGCGAGCAGTACTTC.